Presented here are 29 T cell receptor beta chains from one specimen sequenced in a study of OX40 agonist ivuxolimab in advanced cancers. The library was made by the immunoSEQ multiplex PCR assay. Imported from immuneACCESS, the table was reduced by TCRdb to in-frame sequences with V and J called. These copies leave out some clones; in studies compared against another copy, an unresolved V gene accounts for under half, and the cause of the remainder is not known. Within this sample are about 66,000 clones, with roughly 80% of them counted one time only. Of the sample, 1.6% falls within the top ten clones. The starting material was CD4+ or CD8+ T cells sorted from blood, obtained in a trial of the OX40 agonist ivuxolimab. All receptors come from an adult with an advanced solid tumor such as melanoma, head and neck, liver or kidney cancer.

CDR3 sequence reads: CASSGEGRPADTQYF. CDR3 DNA sequence: TGTGCCAGCAGTGGGGAGGGCCGGCCCGCAGATACGCAGTATTTT. The chain couples TRBV6-1 to TRBJ2-3; 7 bases line up with TRBD2. The CDR3 has 15 amino acids. From germline, CDR1 is MNHNS and CDR2 SASEGT. V dropped 4 bases and J dropped 4; count of bases not matched to a gene: 8.

This sequence joins TRBV28 and TRBJ1-1, with 8 bases that match TRBD1. This CDR3 contains 16 residues. Germline trimming cut 4 bases from V and 6 bases from J; bases unmatched to any gene: 13. CDR1 MDHEN and CDR2 SYDVKM come from the germline V gene. CDR3 nucleotide sequence: TGTGCCAGCAGTTCATATGCGACAGGGGCCGGCGCTGAAGCTTTCTTT. This gives the protein CASSSYATGAGAEAFF. Full variable domain (missing parts from reference TRBV28 and TRBJ1-1): DVKVTQSSRYLVKRTGEKVFLECVQDMDHENMFWYRQDPGLGLRLIYFSYDVKMKEKGDIPEGYSVSREKKERFSLILESASTNQTSMYLCASSSYATGAGAEAFFGQGTRLTVV.

This clone occurred once. The V call is TRBV7-6, the J call TRBJ1-4; tentative D call: TRBD1 (5 bases). Trimming stripped 0 bases from V and 8 bases from J, with 16 bases between. The CDR3 sequence is 16 residues long. The V gene's germline CDR1 is SGHVS and CDR2 FNYEAQ. The CDR3 loop reads CASSLARAGWGEKLFF. The DNA for the CDR3 is TGTGCCAGCAGCTTAGCGAGGGCAGGGTGGGGCGAAAAACTGTTTTTT.

This clone was found once. The V and J genes are TRBV15 and TRBJ1-1; a possible D gene is TRBD1 (5 bases). The CDR3 contains 16 residues. CDR1 is LNHNV, CDR2 YYDKDF, per germline (reference sequence). V lost 1 base and J 0 bases, leaving 12 bases between the germline ends. Here the CDR3 DNA reads TGTGCCACCAGCAGAGGTGGGGCTTATATGAACACTGAAGCTTTCTTT. It encodes CATSRGGAYMNTEAFF.

V is TRBV11-2 and J is TRBJ2-7; maybe TRBD1 (5 bases). The CDR3 covers 13 residues. Trimming removed 0 bases at V and 3 bases at J, with 6 bases between. Germline V CDR1 and CDR2: SGHAT, FQNNGV. CDR3 protein: CASSLDRVYEQYF. CDR3 nucleotide sequence: TGTGCCAGCAGCTTAGACAGGGTCTACGAGCAGTACTTC.

A single count supports this clone. V and J are TRBV11-2 and TRBJ2-5, with D possibly TRBD2 on 7 matching bases. Germline-derived CDR1 and CDR2 are SGHAT and FQNNGV. Trimming stripped 5 bases from V and 4 bases from J, with 14 bases between. The CDR3 is 14 residues long. In DNA, the CDR3 is TGTGCCAGCAGCCCTGGGGGGGGCCCAGAGACCCAGTACTTC. It specifies CASSPGGGPETQYF.

This sequence joins TRBV6-6 and TRBJ2-2; no clear D. Trimming removed 2 bases at V and 3 bases at J, with 10 bases between. The germline V gene has CDR1 MNHNY and CDR2 SVGAGI (reference sequence). This CDR3 is built from 15 residues. The CDR3 loop reads CASSYPGAYTGELFF. DNA for the CDR3: TGTGCCAGCAGTTACCCCGGAGCCTACACCGGGGAGCTGTTTTTT.

This rearrangement joins TRBV29-1 to TRBJ2-7; D may match TRBD1 or TRBD2 (6 bases each). The V end lost 7 bases, the J end lost 4 bases, and 26 bases lay between the germline ends. Germline V lookup: CDR1 SQVTM, CDR2 ANQGSEA. The CDR3 is made up of 16 amino acids. Written as DNA, the CDR3 is TGCAGCGCCTCCCGGGAGTCCAGGGGACCTTATTACGAGCAGTACTTC. Translation gives CSASRESRGPYYEQYF.

The chain links TRBV10-3 to TRBJ1-5; D is uncertain. The CDR3 runs 17 residues. CDR1 is ENHRY and CDR2 is SYGVKD in the germline V gene. The V end was cut by 0 bases, the J end by 2 bases, with 14 bases between. This CDR3 is CAISESKVGEGNQPQHF. In DNA, the CDR3 is TGTGCCATCAGTGAGTCGAAGGTCGGGGAGGGCAATCAGCCCCAGCATTTT.

The chain couples TRBV5-4 to TRBJ2-5; 12 bases map to TRBD1. Unmatched junction bases numbered 7, after V lost 3 bases and J lost 1 base. CDR1 and CDR2 (germline): SGHNT, YYREEE (reference sequence). The CDR3 totals 17 residues. CDR3 in amino acids: CASSSPPGQGAQETQYF. The CDR3 nucleotides are TGTGCCAGCAGCTCACCACCGGGACAGGGGGCCCAAGAGACCCAGTACTTC.

V is TRBV5-5 and J is TRBJ1-4; unclear D gene. Trimming stripped 1 base from V and 7 bases from J, with 8 bases between. The CDR3 covers 13 residues. Germline V gene data show CDR1 as SGHKS and CDR2 as YYEKEE (reference sequence). CDR3 residues: CASSLRLAEKLFF. The CDR3 nucleotides read TGTGCCAGCAGCTTGAGGCTCGCTGAAAAACTGTTTTTT.

The rearrangement joins TRBV16 to TRBJ1-1; unclear D gene. The CDR3 length is 12 residues. Germline V gene lookup returns CDR1 KGHSY and CDR2 FQNENV. Trimming took 0 bases from V and 6 from J, leaving 5 bases between them. In DNA, the CDR3 is TGTGCCAGCAGCCAATCGAGGGCTGAAGCTTTCTTT. Its translation is CASSQSRAEAFF.

This chain uses TRBV5-1 with TRBJ1-1; perhaps TRBD1 as D (5 bases). Germline V gives CDR1 SGHRS, CDR2 YFSETQ. Trimming shortened V by 4 bases and J by 0 bases, and 16 bases separated the two germline ends. CDR3 length: 16 amino acids. This chain's CDR3 is CASSVDRGGMNTEAFF. CDR3 nucleotides: TGCGCCAGCAGCGTGGATCGCGGGGGGATGAACACTGAAGCTTTCTTT. Looking up the rest from reference TRBV5-1 and TRBJ1-1 gives the full variable domain: KAGVTQTPRYLIKTRGQQVTLSCSPISGHRSVSWYQQTPGQGLQFLFEYFSETQRNKGNFPGRFSGRQFSNSRSEMNVSTLELGDSALYLCASSVDRGGMNTEAFFGQGTRLTVV.

This chain uses TRBV6-1 with TRBJ1-1, with D unresolved. The CDR3 runs to 13 residues. The germline V gene has CDR1 MNHNS and CDR2 SASEGT. Trimming left V 2 bases short and J 8 bases short, with 12 bases between. The chain's CDR3 is CASSESRGGEAFF. The CDR3 DNA is TGTGCCAGCAGTGAATCACGGGGAGGGGAAGCTTTCTTT.

This rearrangement joins TRBV18 to TRBJ2-2; D is undetermined. This CDR3 has 12 amino acids. Trimming took off 0 bases at V and 4 bases at J, with 0 bases between the two ends. Germline CDR1 reads KGHSH; CDR2 reads LQKENI. The CDR3 reads CASSPPTGELFF. The CDR3 DNA follows: TGTGCCAGCTCACCACCCACCGGGGAGCTGTTTTTT.

The chain is built from TRBV4-1 and TRBJ2-5; 8 nucleotides match TRBD1. Germline V lookup: CDR1 MGHRA, CDR2 YSYEKL. After removal of 4 bases from V and 5 bases from J, the junction contained 12 bases not matched to a gene. CDR3 length: 16 residues. In nucleotides, the CDR3 is TGCGCCAGCAGCCCGCGACAGGGGTCCGGTCGGGAGACCCAGTACTTC. Translated: CASSPRQGSGRETQYF.

The genes are TRBV6-5 and TRBJ1-4; D not certain. Trimming removed 0 bases at V and 7 bases at J, with 15 bases between. Germline values: CDR1 MNHEY, CDR2 SVGAGI. The CDR3 runs 16 residues. In DNA, the CDR3 is TGTGCCAGCAGTTACTCGAGTGGGAGAGAGGGTGAAAAACTGTTTTTT. Protein: CASSYSSGREGEKLFF.

J is TRBJ2-7 and V is TRBV4-1; 7 nucleotides match TRBD2. This CDR3 has 15 residues. The J segment lost 4 bases and the V segment lost 0 bases, leaving 6 bases of the junction unmatched. Germline V lookup: CDR1 MGHRA, CDR2 YSYEKL. The CDR3 region is CASSQEWLADYEQYF. In nucleotides, the CDR3 is TGCGCCAGCAGCCAAGAGTGGCTAGCGGATTACGAGCAGTACTTC.

The CDR3 reads CASSFTGSETQYF. CDR3 nucleotides: TGTGCCAGCAGTTTTACGGGATCGGAGACCCAGTACTTC. V gene TRBV28 combines with J gene TRBJ2-5; a weak D match, TRBD2 (5 bases). This CDR3 is built from 13 residues. Trimming stripped 3 bases from V and 5 bases from J, with 10 bases between. Germline-derived CDR1 and CDR2 are MDHEN and SYDVKM.

The chain combines TRBV11-2 with TRBJ1-2; D gene ambiguous. The CDR3 is 16 residues long. Germline V gene sequence: CDR1 SGHAT, CDR2 FQNNGV. Trimming took off 0 bases at V and 3 bases at J, with 14 bases between the two ends. The CDR3, as DNA: TGTGCCAGCAGCTTAGAGTTTAATCGCTTGGACTATGGCTACACCTTC. Protein product: CASSLEFNRLDYGYTF.

CDR3 DNA sequence: TGTGCCACCAGCGGCCGGGGCCGACCTGGGGGCGATGAGCAGTTCTTC. Amino acids: CATSGRGRPGGDEQFF. The chain carries TRBV15 and TRBJ2-1; TRBD1 is a possible D gene (6 bases). CDR3 length equals 16 residues. Germline CDR1 LNHNV, CDR2 YYDKDF (reference sequence). The V and J ends lost 5 bases and 8 bases respectively, with 22 bases between them.

The rearrangement links TRBV2 to TRBJ1-3; D is unresolved. V was shortened by 8 bases and J by 0 bases, with 14 bases between the two germline ends. The CDR3 length is 15 residues. Germline CDR1 SNHLY, CDR2 FYNNEI. CDR3 sequence reads: CASGRSGDSGNTIYF. For the CDR3, the DNA is TGTGCCAGCGGACGTTCTGGGGACTCTGGAAACACCATATATTTT.

This clone has more than one count but fewer than ten. V and J are TRBV5-1 and TRBJ1-4; 9 bases line up with TRBD1. Germline trimming cut 4 bases from V and 4 bases from J; bases unmatched to any gene: 5. CDR3 size: 15 residues. Per germline, CDR1 SGHRS and CDR2 YFSETQ. The CDR3 here is CASSTGQGSNEKLFF. The CDR3, as DNA: TGCGCCAGCAGCACCGGACAGGGGAGTAATGAAAAACTGTTTTTT.

This clone has a single count. This chain joins TRBV19 and TRBJ1-2; D possibly corresponds to TRBD1 (5 bases). In germline, CDR1 is LNHDA, CDR2 SQIVND (reference sequence). Trimming took 3 bases from V and 4 from J, leaving 9 bases between them. The CDR3 is made up of 13 amino acids. DNA for the CDR3: TGTGCCAGTAGTATGAGGGGTTTCTATGGCTACACCTTC. It encodes CASSMRGFYGYTF.

The chain combines TRBV30 with TRBJ1-1; 10 nucleotides match TRBD1. V was clipped by 2 bases and J by 11 bases; unmatched bases: 11. The CDR3 consists of 14 residues. Germline CDR1 is GTSNPN and CDR2 is SVGIG (reference sequence). CDR3 sequence: CAWSPTRTGGLAFF. In DNA form, the CDR3 reads TGTGCCTGGAGTCCTACCCGGACAGGGGGATTGGCTTTCTTT.

The chain links TRBV9 to TRBJ2-2, with D hard to call. V dropped 4 bases and J dropped 3 bases, with 22 bases sitting between them. The CDR3 consists of 18 residues. The V gene's germline CDR1 is SGDLS and CDR2 YYNGEE. This chain's CDR3 is CASSFPVRASIDTGELFF. The CDR3 DNA is TGTGCCAGCAGCTTCCCCGTGAGAGCTTCGATTGACACCGGGGAGCTGTTTTTT.

The CDR3 sequence: CASSPRDNEKLFF. The CDR3 DNA follows: TGTGCCAGCTCACCACGGGATAATGAAAAACTGTTTTTT. The V gene is TRBV18, the J gene TRBJ1-4, with D hard to call. V dropped 1 base and J dropped 4 bases, with 4 bases sitting between them. Germline loops: CDR1 KGHSH, CDR2 LQKENI. The CDR3 loop spans 13 amino acids.

The chain couples TRBV11-2 to TRBJ1-4, with D perhaps matching TRBD1 (6 bases). Trimming stripped 2 bases from V and 7 bases from J, with 14 bases between. The CDR3 consists of 15 residues. In germline, CDR1 is SGHAT, CDR2 FQNNGV. The CDR3 region is CASSLRGIGGEKLFF. The CDR3 DNA reads TGTGCCAGCAGCTTAAGGGGGATTGGGGGTGAAAAACTGTTTTTT. Full variable domain (remainder filled in from reference TRBV11-2 and TRBJ1-4): EAGVAQSPRYKIIEKRQSVAFWCNPISGHATLYWYQQILGQGPKLLIQFQNNGVVDDSQLPKDRFSAERLKGVDSTLKIQPAKLEDSAVYLCASSLRGIGGEKLFFGSGTQLSVL.

This chain joins TRBV12-5 and TRBJ2-5, with D perhaps TRBD1 (5 bases). Germline lookup yields CDR1 LGHNT and CDR2 FRNRAP. The V end lost 2 bases, the J end lost 5 bases, and 12 bases lay between the germline ends. The CDR3 runs to 14 residues. The CDR3, as DNA: TGTGCTAGTGGTTTGCTCCGACAGAACGAGACCCAGTACTTC. This gives the protein CASGLLRQNETQYF.